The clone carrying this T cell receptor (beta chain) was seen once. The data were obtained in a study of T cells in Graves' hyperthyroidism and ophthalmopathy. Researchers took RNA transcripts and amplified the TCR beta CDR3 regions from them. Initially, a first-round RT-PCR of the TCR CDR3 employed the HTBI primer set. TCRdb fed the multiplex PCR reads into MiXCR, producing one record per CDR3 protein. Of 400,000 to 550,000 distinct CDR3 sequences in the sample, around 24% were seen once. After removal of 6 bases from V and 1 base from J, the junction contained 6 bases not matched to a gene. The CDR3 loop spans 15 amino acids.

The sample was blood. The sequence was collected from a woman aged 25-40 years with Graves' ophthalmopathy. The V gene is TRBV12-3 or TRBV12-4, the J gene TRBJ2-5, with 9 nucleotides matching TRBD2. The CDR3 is CASRRGGRAQETQYF. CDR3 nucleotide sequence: TGTGCCAGCAGACGGGGCGGGAGGGCCCAAGAGACCCAGTACTTC.